Presented here are 3 T cell receptor beta chains from one specimen sequenced in a study of T cells after yellow fever vaccination. TCRdb called the 5' RACE reads again in MiXCR, with one record for every CDR3 protein. The table includes more than 300,000 distinct CDR3 sequences, about 10% detected once. Here the sequenced sample was CD4+ T cells sorted from PBMCs, taken 45 days after the yellow fever booster vaccination. These receptors all come from a young man who received the YFV17D yellow fever vaccine.

This clonotype was observed at least ten times. The chain joins TRBV30 to TRBJ2-7; D gene uncertain. This CDR3 is built from 14 residues. V lost 0 bases to trimming and J lost 0 bases, with 9 bases between them. Germline V gene sequence: CDR1 GTSNPN, CDR2 SVGIG (reference sequence). The CDR3 nucleotides read TGTGCCTGGAGTGTCGGCGGAAACTCCTACGAGCAGTACTTC. Translation gives CAWSVGGNSYEQYF. The complete variable domain, with remaining parts taken from reference TRBV30 and TRBJ2-7, reads SQTIHQWPATLVQPVGSPLSLECTVEGTSNPNLYWYRQAAGRGLQLLFYSVGIGQISSEVPQNLSASRPQDRQFILSSKKLLLSDSGFYLCAWSVGGNSYEQYFGPGTRLTVT.

This clonotype has just a few counts. This chain connects TRBV29-1 to TRBJ2-3, with 10 nucleotides matching TRBD2. Germline CDR1 SQVTM, CDR2 ANQGSEA. J was trimmed by 2 bases and V by 4 bases; bases with no gene match: 3. The CDR3 is 14 residues long. DNA of the CDR3: TGCAGCGTTGCTAGCGGGGGCTACACAGATACGCAGTATTTT. Encoded protein: CSVASGGYTDTQYF.

This clonotype was counted between two and nine times. V is TRBV2 and J is TRBJ1-5; 8 positions agree with TRBD1. V lost 8 bases, J lost 1 base, and 4 bases stayed unmatched. The CDR3 runs to 14 residues. Per the germline V gene, CDR1 is SNHLY and CDR2 is FYNNEI. The CDR3 spells CASQDRGSNQPQHF. In DNA, the CDR3 is TGTGCCAGCCAAGACAGGGGCAGCAATCAGCCCCAGCATTTT.